A selection of T cell receptor beta chains follows, all from one sample in a study of cytomegalovirus exposure and HLA in healthy donors. Profiled with immunoSEQ multiplex PCR; TCRdb holds only in-frame clones, not every one. The data contain some 100,000 clones, approximately 70% of them singletons. Sequenced input: PBMCs. These receptors all stem from a woman aged 18-29 years in good health and CMV-seropositive. CDR3s include the opening cysteine and the closing phenylalanine or tryptophan. Fields, in order: CDR3 DNA, CDR3 protein, clone size, V gene, J gene, D gene. A D gene is named only where the DNA matches it firmly. Clone size is given for some rows only: seen once, a few or many times, or a class if the clone is expanded.

DNA: TGCGCCAGCAGCTTGGTACAGCCCGAGGGAGGCTACACCTTC; CDR3: CASSLVQPEGGYTF; size: NA; V: TRBV5-1; J: TRBJ1-2; D: NA
DNA: TGTGCCAGCAGTGTTGGGGGAGGGCAAAGGGCCAACGTCCTGACTTTC; CDR3: CASSVGGGQRANVLTF; size: NA; V: TRBV2; J: TRBJ2-6; D: TRBD2
DNA: TGCGCCAGCGAGGGACTAGTTGCCACCGGGGAGCTGTTTTTT; CDR3: CASEGLVATGELFF; size: few; V: TRBV5-1; J: TRBJ2-2; D: TRBD2
DNA: TGTGCCACCAGCAGAGATTGGGGCGGGAACACTGAAGCTTTCTTT; CDR3: CATSRDWGGNTEAFF; size: NA; V: TRBV15; J: TRBJ1-1; D: NA
DNA: TGTGCCAGCATGACAGGCTACACTGAAGCTTTCTTT; CDR3: CASMTGYTEAFF; size: medium-sized; V: TRBV27; J: TRBJ1-1; D: NA
DNA: TGTGCCAGCAGCGTAGGCAGGGGGTGGACAGATACGCAGTATTTT; CDR3: CASSVGRGWTDTQYF; size: NA; V: TRBV9; J: TRBJ2-3; D: TRBD1
DNA: TGTGCCAGCAGCCGACGGGACAGCTATGGCTACACCTTC; CDR3: CASSRRDSYGYTF; size: NA; V: TRBV7-2; J: TRBJ1-2; D: TRBD1
DNA: TGTGCCAGCAGCTTCCGGGAGGGATTCACAGATACGCAGTATTTT; CDR3: CASSFREGFTDTQYF; size: NA; V: TRBV11-3; J: TRBJ2-3; D: TRBD2
DNA: TGCGCCAGCAGATCGGGACAGGGGGTTTACGAGCAGTACTTC; CDR3: CASRSGQGVYEQYF; size: NA; V: TRBV10-2; J: TRBJ2-7; D: TRBD1
DNA: TGTGCCAGCAGTTTATCGGGACTGGGGACCTATGGCTACACCTTC; CDR3: CASSLSGLGTYGYTF; size: NA; V: TRBV27; J: TRBJ1-2; D: NA
DNA: TGTGCCAGCAGCCAAGTTGGAGCCGGGGAGCTGTTTTTT; CDR3: CASSQVGAGELFF; size: NA; V: TRBV4-2; J: TRBJ2-2; D: NA
DNA: TGTGCCAGCTCACAAGCGGGACTAACCTACGAGCAGTACTTC; CDR3: CASSQAGLTYEQYF; size: few; V: TRBV18; J: TRBJ2-7; D: TRBD2
DNA: TGTGCCACCAGCAGAGAGGGGTATACAGGGTGGGGGCCTCAAGAGCAGTTCTTC; CDR3: CATSREGYTGWGPQEQFF; size: NA; V: TRBV15; J: TRBJ2-1; D: NA
DNA: TGTGCCAGCAGGCCCACTAGCGGGAGCTCCTACGAGCAGTACTTC; CDR3: CASRPTSGSSYEQYF; size: few; V: TRBV7-9; J: TRBJ2-7; D: TRBD2
DNA: TGTGCCAGCAGCCCCGGACAGGGGAACTTGAACACTGAAGCTTTCTTT; CDR3: CASSPGQGNLNTEAFF; size: NA; V: TRBV7-6; J: TRBJ1-1; D: TRBD1
DNA: TGCAGCGTTGAAGAAACGGGACAGGGGGTCAGGGGCTACGAGCAGTACTTC; CDR3: CSVEETGQGVRGYEQYF; size: NA; V: TRBV29-1; J: TRBJ2-7; D: TRBD1
DNA: TGTGCCACCAGCAGACCTGGGGGCGAGGGCAGGAATGAGCAGTTCTTC; CDR3: CATSRPGGEGRNEQFF; size: few; V: TRBV15; J: TRBJ2-1; D: NA
DNA: TGTGCCAGCAAGGGACAGGGTATCTACGAGCAGTACTTC; CDR3: CASKGQGIYEQYF; size: NA; V: TRBV28; J: TRBJ2-7; D: TRBD1
DNA: TGTGCTAGCAGCCCTGGCCTAGCGGGAGTCAATGAGCAGTTCTTC; CDR3: CASSPGLAGVNEQFF; size: few; V: TRBV7-7; J: TRBJ2-1; D: TRBD2
DNA: TGTGCCAGCAGTCCATACACAGGGGTCCCTAATGAAAAACTGTTTTTT; CDR3: CASSPYTGVPNEKLFF; size: once; V: TRBV27; J: TRBJ1-4; D: TRBD1
DNA: TGTGCCAGCAGCGTAGAGGTCGTTGGTAGCGGGGTCTACAATGAGCAGTTCTTC; CDR3: CASSVEVVGSGVYNEQFF; size: NA; V: TRBV9; J: TRBJ2-1; D: TRBD2
DNA: TGTGCCTGGAGTCGGGACACTGAAGCTTTCTTT; CDR3: CAWSRDTEAFF; size: NA; V: TRBV30; J: TRBJ1-1; D: NA
DNA: TGTGCCAGCAGCCCGTGGACTGGCCCTGGGGCCAACGTCCTGACTTTC; CDR3: CASSPWTGPGANVLTF; size: few; V: TRBV7-9; J: TRBJ2-6; D: NA